This T cell receptor beta chain stems from a study of cytomegalovirus exposure and HLA in healthy donors. Points on this clone: Its matching antigen is unknown.

The ends were cut back, 4 bases at V and 1 base at J, with 20 bases in the middle. This CDR3 spans 17 amino acids. With 60 Vbeta and 13 Jbeta primers, the PCR was carried out. Profiling relied on immunoSEQ multiplex PCR, and the TCRdb table lists in-frame clones only, not all of them. Seen here are 90,000 to 120,000 clones, around 77% observed once, and the top ten hold roughly 2.1%. General study results and limits: In a later analysis, TCR beta V- and J-gene trimming was associated with a missense DCLRE1C variant.

This rearrangement joins TRBV23-1 to TRBJ2-7; possible D gene TRBD2, 6 bases. TRBV23-1 carries the ORF label, with uncertain function. Sequencing was done on a sample of PBMCs. This clonotype was obtained from a man between 18 and 35 years old in good health and CMV-seronegative. Here the CDR3 DNA reads TGCGCCAGCAGTCTGGGTGGGGACTGGGCAAGGTCCTACGAGCAGTACTTC. Encoded protein: CASSLGGDWARSYEQYF.